The present T cell receptor beta chain was sequenced within a study of tumor and adjacent non-tumor tissue in lung cancer. Study summary: The cohort had 12 adenocarcinoma, a couple of squamous cell and 1 small cell patients. Stage I to III disease affected some 11 men and 5 women aged about 31 to 85.

A modified ARM-PCR protocol with three rounds of nested PCR amplified TCRbeta. TCRdb analysed the multiplex PCR reads with MiXCR anew, one entry per CDR3 protein. The sample yields roughly 75,000 distinct CDR3 sequences, less than 75% seen once. In this sample, this clonotype turned up a few times. Its specificity is unknown. This sample's RNA came from whole unsorted tissue. More than 3 cm separated this lung sample from the edge of the tumor. Newly diagnosed lung cancer patients had thoracic surgery in China, August–November 2014, without prior chemotherapy. The study, taken as a whole, reports: Tumor TCR diversity, when higher, was linked to shorter survival.

Germline CDR1 and CDR2: MGHDK and SYGVNS. The CDR3 is 11 residues long. The ends were cut back, 8 bases at V and 10 bases at J, with 13 bases in the middle. This TCR was recovered from a woman in her fifties or sixties with non-small cell lung cancer. The material sequenced was distant non-tumor lung tissue. The V call is TRBV25-1, the J call TRBJ2-3, with a weak D call TRBD2 (6 bases). CDR3 residues: CASGSPGAQYF. As DNA, the CDR3 is TGTGCCAGCGGGTCCCCGGGAGCGCAGTATTTT.